This is a list of T cell receptor beta chains from one sample in a study of T cells after posttransplantation cyclophosphamide. Some clones are missing from TCRdb's copy, which holds only in-frame ones; the method was immunoSEQ multiplex PCR. The sample lists over 20,000 clones, around 85% occurring once. Sequenced material: PBMCs, taken after allogeneic stem cell transplant with posttransplant cyclophosphamide. All receptors come from a female patient between 25 and 45 years old who received an allogeneic stem cell transplant from an unrelated donor, was CMV-positive, and had no GVHD. Some T cells may have originated in the graft donor. Both conserved end residues are part of each CDR3. Fields, in order: D gene, V gene, J gene, clone size, CDR3 DNA, CDR3 protein. D genes are given only for firm matches. Size is omitted from some rows. Given values are once, few, many or a class for expanded clones.

>NA|TRBV7-9|TRBJ1-3|NA
TGTGCCAGCAGCTTCACAGGCTCTCCGACAGGAAACACCATATATTTT
CASSFTGSPTGNTIYF
>TRBD1|TRBV5-8|TRBJ1-3|NA
TGTGCCAGCAGCTTGGCCAGGGGGACAGGCGGCGCCCGCTCTGGAAACACCATATATTTT
CASSLARGTGGARSGNTIYF
>NA|TRBV7-9|TRBJ1-4|NA
TGTGCCAGCAGCTTCGGGACATATGATGAAAAACTGTTTTTT
CASSFGTYDEKLFF
>NA|TRBV7-8|TRBJ2-6|NA
TGTGCCAGCAGCAGGGGGGGACGCTTCTCTGGGGCCAACGTCCTGACTTTC
CASSRGGRFSGANVLTF
>NA|TRBV12-5|TRBJ2-5|NA
TGTGCTAGTGTGAAGGATTTGGCGGGGGACAGGGAGACCCAGTACTTC
CASVKDLAGDRETQYF
>NA|TRBV9|TRBJ2-6|NA
TGTGCCAGCAGCGTATTCTCTGCGGCTGGGGCCAACGTCCTGACTTTC
CASSVFSAAGANVLTF
>TRBD1|TRBV13|TRBJ1-2|once
TGTGCCAGCAGACGAACCGGGACAGGGGGATTTCGGGAGGGCTACACCTTC
CASRRTGTGGFREGYTF
>NA|TRBV27|TRBJ2-5|NA
TGTGCCAGCGCCCACCCAGACAGGAGGAAAGAGACCCAGTACTTC
CASAHPDRRKETQYF
>TRBD1|TRBV6-6|TRBJ1-6|few
TGTGCCAGCAGGGACAGGGGTAATTCACCCCTCCACTTT
CASRDRGNSPLHF
>TRBD1|TRBV7-2|TRBJ2-7|NA
TGTGCCAGCAGCCTAGGTGGACAGGGGGCTTTGAGGGAGCAGTACTTC
CASSLGGQGALREQYF
>TRBD2|TRBV9|TRBJ2-1|NA
TGTGCCAGCAGCGTAGGTGGGCGGGGGGGCCCTCATGAGCAGTTCTTC
CASSVGGRGGPHEQFF
>TRBD1|TRBV19|TRBJ1-2|NA
TGTGCCAGTACGGCGGGACAGGGTAATGGCTACACCTTC
CASTAGQGNGYTF
>NA|TRBV28|TRBJ2-1|NA
TGTGCCAGCAGTCCAGTATCCGGGAAGCCAAGACTCAATGAGCAGTTCTTC
CASSPVSGKPRLNEQFF
>NA|TRBV5-6|TRBJ2-1|NA
TGTGCCAGCACCCCGGGACTTCAATCCTACAATGAGCAGTTCTTC
CASTPGLQSYNEQFF
>NA|TRBV9|TRBJ2-3|NA
TGTGCCAGCAGCGGTAGGGGAGAAGGAAGCGGGCGAAGCACAGATACGCAGTATTTT
CASSGRGEGSGRSTDTQYF
>TRBD1|TRBV6-1|TRBJ2-3|NA
TGTGCCAGCAGTGCCAGGGGGCAGTGGTCAGATACGCAGTATTTT
CASSARGQWSDTQYF
>NA|TRBV2|TRBJ1-5|NA
TGTGCCAGCAGCTGGGGAGGCAATCAGCCCCAGCATTTT
CASSWGGNQPQHF
>TRBD2|TRBV11-1|TRBJ2-2|NA
TGTGCCAGCAGCAAAGGTGGGGGGGCGAACACCGGGGAGCTGTTTTTT
CASSKGGGANTGELFF
>TRBD2|TRBV11-1|TRBJ2-3|NA
TGTGCCAGCAGCTTAGTACTAGCGGGGTCAGATACGCAGTATTTT
CASSLVLAGSDTQYF
>TRBD2|TRBV10-3|TRBJ2-7|NA
TGTGCCATCAGTGAAACTAGCGGGGGATTCAACTACGAGCAGTACTTC
CAISETSGGFNYEQYF
>NA|TRBV4-1|TRBJ2-3|NA
TGCGCCAGCAGCCAAGATTGGACAGTGCACACAGATACGCAGTATTTT
CASSQDWTVHTDTQYF
>NA|TRBV6-1|TRBJ1-2|NA
TGTGCCAGCAGTGGCCACGGGATAGAGGGCTACACCTTC
CASSGHGIEGYTF
>NA|TRBV19|TRBJ1-2|few
TGTGCCAGTAGTATTTCTGTCTATGGCTACACCTTC
CASSISVYGYTF
>NA|TRBV19|TRBJ1-4|NA
TGTGCCAGTAGTATGGCCCCCTCCACGGGAGATGAAAAACTGTTTTTT
CASSMAPSTGDEKLFF
>NA|TRBV7-3|TRBJ1-2|few
TGTGCCAGCAGCTTAACCGGGAGAGACTATGGCTACACCTTC
CASSLTGRDYGYTF
>NA|TRBV11-2|TRBJ1-3|NA
TGTGCCAGCAGCTTAGTCGGGGTAGATGGAAACACCATATATTTT
CASSLVGVDGNTIYF
>NA|TRBV10-3|TRBJ2-5|NA
TGTGCCATCATGACAGATGAACGACCAGAGACCCAGTACTTC
CAIMTDERPETQYF
>TRBD1|TRBV7-9|TRBJ1-6|NA
TGTGCCAGCAGCTCCGGGACAGGGATCCGAGCGGTCCACTTT
CASSSGTGIRAVHF
>TRBD2|TRBV6-5|TRBJ2-1|NA
TGTGCCAGCGCGGCTAGCGGGGGACCTTACAATGAGCAGTTCTTC
CASAASGGPYNEQFF
>NA|TRBV6-5|TRBJ2-1|NA
TGTGCCAGCAGGAAGGAGGGGGGGTCCAATGAGCAGTTCTTC
CASRKEGGSNEQFF
>NA|TRBV29-1|TRBJ1-5|NA
TGCAGCGTACAGACAGACCCGAATAAGCCCCAGCATTTT
CSVQTDPNKPQHF
>NA|TRBV7-3|TRBJ1-2|NA
TGTGCCAGCAGCTTAACGGGCCGGGAGAACTATGGCTACACCTTC
CASSLTGRENYGYTF
>TRBD1|TRBV27|TRBJ1-2|NA
TGTGCCAGCAGTTTATTCGGGACAGGGGCGATTAACTATGGCTACACCTTC
CASSLFGTGAINYGYTF
>NA|TRBV2|TRBJ1-6|NA
TGTGCCAGCAGCGCGACAGGAAACCAAAATTCACCCCTCCACTTT
CASSATGNQNSPLHF
>NA|TRBV7-8|TRBJ1-5|NA
TGTGCCAGCAGCGCCGCAGGGGACTACCAGCCCCAGCATTTT
CASSAAGDYQPQHF
>NA|TRBV5-4|TRBJ2-7|once
TGTGCCAGCAGCCCCTCGCTCAGGGACTACGAGCAGTACTTC
CASSPSLRDYEQYF
>NA|TRBV28|TRBJ1-6|NA
TGTGCCAGCAGCTCACAGAGCACCCCCAATTCACCCCTCCACTTT
CASSSQSTPNSPLHF
>TRBD1|TRBV6-6|TRBJ1-1|NA
TGTGCCAGCAGTCCGCACGGGACAGGTCGGTTCTTT
CASSPHGTGRFF
>TRBD1|TRBV4-1|TRBJ1-6|NA
TGCGCCAGCAGCCCACAGGGGGTTAATTCACCCCTCCACTTT
CASSPQGVNSPLHF
>NA|TRBV7-3|TRBJ2-5|NA
TGTGCCAGCAGCTTAACCCCAGGCCTAGAGACCCAGTACTTC
CASSLTPGLETQYF
>TRBD2|TRBV9|TRBJ2-1|NA
TGTGCCAGCAGCGCCCCGACCGGGACTAGCGGTTACAATGAGCAGTTCTTC
CASSAPTGTSGYNEQFF
>TRBD2|TRBV27|TRBJ2-5|NA
TGTGCCAGCAGTCTTAGCGGGGCCGAGACCCAGTACTTC
CASSLSGAETQYF
>TRBD1|TRBV30|TRBJ1-6|NA
TGTGCCTGGAACGACAGGGGGCAAAATTCACCCCTCCACTTT
CAWNDRGQNSPLHF
>TRBD1|TRBV28|TRBJ1-4|NA
TGTGCCAGCAGCCCTACCCGGGACAGGGGTAGAGAAAAACTGTTTTTT
CASSPTRDRGREKLFF
>NA|TRBV9|TRBJ2-1|NA
TGTGCCAGCAGCGTAGGGTTAGCTTGGAATGAGCAGTTCTTC
CASSVGLAWNEQFF
>NA|TRBV13|TRBJ1-1|NA
TGTGCCAGCAGCTTAGGAGCTTACACTGAAGCTTTCTTT
CASSLGAYTEAFF
>NA|TRBV19|TRBJ2-5|NA
TGTGCCAGTAGTATTTCGGGAGCAGAGACCCAGTACTTC
CASSISGAETQYF
>TRBD1|TRBV12-5|TRBJ1-2|NA
TGTGCTAGTGGTTACGATCGGACAGGGGGCGACTATGGCTACACCTTC
CASGYDRTGGDYGYTF
>NA|TRBV6-1|TRBJ1-4|NA
TGTGCCAGCAGTGAAAGGGGGGGACGGGGTGAAAAACTGTTTTTT
CASSERGGRGEKLFF
>TRBD1|TRBV7-2|TRBJ2-3|NA
TGTGCCAGCAGCTTAGCACGACAGGGGGCTAACACAGATACGCAGTATTTT
CASSLARQGANTDTQYF
>NA|TRBV6-1|TRBJ1-2|NA
TGTGCCAGCAGTGAAAAGCAGCGACCTTCCTTC
CASSEKQRPSF
>NA|TRBV6-6|TRBJ1-5|NA
TGTGCCAGCGGGGATCCGGGACAAAGGTCCCAGCCCCAGCATTTT
CASGDPGQRSQPQHF
>TRBD2|TRBV6-1|TRBJ2-3|NA
TGTGCCAGCAGTGCGGTTGGGGGGACTAGCGGGGGGACACGGGTGGATACGCAGTATTTT
CASSAVGGTSGGTRVDTQYF
>NA|TRBV10-3|TRBJ1-6|NA
TGTGCCATCAGTGACTACTCACTGAGCTCCTATAATTCACCCCTCCACTTT
CAISDYSLSSYNSPLHF
>TRBD1|TRBV9|TRBJ1-2|NA
TGTGCCAGCAGCTCTACCGGGACAGGGCCCTATGGCTACACCTTC
CASSSTGTGPYGYTF
>NA|TRBV27|TRBJ2-1|NA
TGTGCCAGCAGCAGAGCGGACAGCTCCTACAATGAGCAGTTCTTC
CASSRADSSYNEQFF
>NA|TRBV7-8|TRBJ2-3|NA
TGTGCCAGCAGCCCTGACTTTCCAGATACGCAGTATTTT
CASSPDFPDTQYF
>TRBD2|TRBV23-1|TRBJ2-1|NA
TGCGCCAGCAGTCAATGGGTCAAGAGCGGGGGGGCCAATGAGCAGTTCTTC
CASSQWVKSGGANEQFF
>NA|TRBV15|TRBJ1-5|NA
TGTGCCACCAGCAGACCACAGGGACCGAGTCAGCCCCAGCATTTT
CATSRPQGPSQPQHF
>TRBD1|TRBV7-9|TRBJ1-2|NA
TGTGCCAGCAGCCCGGCGCCTACGGGACAGGGAGGCTACACCTTC
CASSPAPTGQGGYTF